This T cell receptor beta chain was sequenced during a study of CD8+ T cells in alopecia areata. A few counts support this clone. Its antigen is unknown. Per the germline V gene, CDR1 is SQVTM and CDR2 is ANQGSEA. The germline V and J ends were trimmed by 4 bases and 5 bases, with 12 bases remaining between them. The CDR3 spans 13 residues. Treatment noted: oral pan-JAK inhibitor, 5-10 mg twice daily. Whole-study results and caveats: Clonality in the scalp and expanded CD8+ clones ranked among the top 100 were significantly decreased by tofacitinib.

In each case, RNA was isolated and then reverse transcribed into cDNA as the sequencing template. The protocol was immunoSEQ multiplex PCR, while the TCRdb copy is restricted to in-frame clones and leaves out a portion. The sample includes 110,000 or so clones, roughly 60% of them seen just once. The chain carries TRBV29-1 and TRBJ1-5; perhaps TRBD1 as D (5 bases). This receptor was taken from a human donor with alopecia areata. The material sequenced was CD8+ T cells sorted from blood, taken at week 4, from a patient treated with tofacitinib. CDR3 region: CSVGGGEDQPQHF. The CDR3 bases are TGCAGCGTTGGTGGGGGGGAAGATCAGCCCCAGCATTTT.